Following are 20 T cell receptor beta chains from one sample sequenced in a study of blood T cells in healthy people across ages. PCR was performed a second time for roughly 7 to 11 cycles using a sample-barcoded 5' primer and a J-beta primer mix. TCRdb analysed the 5' RACE reads with MiXCR anew, one entry per CDR3 protein. The repertoire has under 2 million distinct CDR3 sequences, 30% to 35% of them found once; the top ten carry 11%. The sample consisted of blood. The receptors originated from a woman in her twenties or thirties in good health.

Written as DNA, the CDR3 is TGTGCCAGCAGTTCTATCGATCAAGAGACCCAGTACTTC. It specifies CASSSIDQETQYF. The chain joins TRBV27 to TRBJ2-5; D is unclear. The CDR3 extends over 13 amino acids. Germline assignment: CDR1 MNHEY and CDR2 SMNVEV (reference sequence). V was clipped by 4 bases and J by 2 bases, with 8 bases between them.

V gene TRBV29-1 combines with J gene TRBJ2-1; 11 bases match TRBD2. The CDR3 is 15 residues long. Germline loops: CDR1 SQVTM, CDR2 ANQGSEA. Trimming removed 6 bases from V and 3 bases from J; junction bases left unmatched: 7. In DNA form, the CDR3 reads TGCAGCGTCCGGACTAGCGGGCGCATCTACAATGAGCAGTTCTTC. The encoded protein is CSVRTSGRIYNEQFF.

This chain links TRBV20-1 with TRBJ1-5; TRBD1 matches 9 bases. CDR1 is DFQATT and CDR2 is SNEGSKA in the germline V gene (reference sequence). This CDR3 spans 17 amino acids. V lost 0 bases, J lost 4 bases, and 10 bases stayed unmatched. The DNA for the CDR3 is TGCAGTGCTAGAGATCCCTCGACAGGGGGGAGGAATCAGCCCCAGCATTTT. It translates to CSARDPSTGGRNQPQHF.

The rearrangement joins TRBV9 to TRBJ2-1; 9 bases fit TRBD2. CDR1 and CDR2 (germline): SGDLS, YYNGEE. CDR3 length: 15 amino acids. J was trimmed by 7 bases and V by 4 bases; bases with no gene match: 9. The CDR3 here is CASSTASGKINEQFF. The CDR3 bases are TGTGCCAGCAGCACAGCTAGCGGGAAGATTAATGAGCAGTTCTTC.

There are many counts of this clonotype. J is TRBJ2-7 and V is TRBV27; no clear D gene. CDR1 is MNHEY and CDR2 is SMNVEV in the germline V gene (reference sequence). This CDR3 is built from 13 residues. The V gene lost 6 bases and the J gene lost 4 bases, with 13 bases spanning the gap. CDR3 protein: CASSPLGKYEQYF. CDR3 sequence (DNA): TGTGCCAGCAGCCCCCTAGGTAAATACGAGCAGTACTTC.

This clonotype has a handful of counts. The chain joins TRBV20-1 to TRBJ2-1; tentatively, D is TRBD2 (6 bases). Per the germline V gene, CDR1 is DFQATT and CDR2 is SNEGSKA (reference sequence). The CDR3 has 12 residues. Trimming shortened V by 1 base and J by 9 bases, and 10 bases separated the two germline ends. CDR3 coding DNA: TGCAGTGCTAGAGCTCCAGCGGGTGAGCAGTTCTTC. It yields the protein CSARAPAGEQFF.

This chain uses TRBV6-5 with TRBJ2-1; a weak D match, TRBD1 (5 bases). Per the germline V gene, CDR1 is MNHEY and CDR2 is SVGAGI. V lost 0 bases and J lost 4, with 7 bases in between. The CDR3 runs to 14 residues. The CDR3 here is CASSYSDKYNEQFF. In nucleotides, the CDR3 is TGTGCCAGCAGTTACTCGGACAAATACAATGAGCAGTTCTTC.

Comments on this clonotype: One junction end does not reproduce the germline sequence, and a read error may be involved. The CDR3 here is CTSRRQGVWEQYF. CDR3 DNA sequence: TGTACCAGCAGGCGACAGGGAGTATGGGAGCAGTACTTC. V and J are TRBV27 and TRBJ2-7, with 7 nucleotides matching TRBD1. Germline assignment: CDR1 MNHEY and CDR2 SMNVEV (reference sequence). The CDR3 is 13 residues long.

The V call is TRBV19, the J call TRBJ2-2, with a tentative D call TRBD2 (5 bases). Trimming took 3 bases from V and 3 from J, leaving 8 bases between them. The CDR3 runs 14 residues. Looked up from germline, CDR1 is LNHDA and CDR2 is SQIVND (reference sequence). The CDR3 here is CASSIMEDTGELFF. CDR3 sequence (DNA): TGTGCCAGTAGTATCATGGAGGACACCGGGGAGCTGTTTTTT.

The chain carries TRBV10-1 and TRBJ2-5, with 7 bases fitting TRBD1. V lost 2 bases to trimming and J lost 5 bases; unmatched junction nucleotides: 11. The CDR3 sequence is 16 residues long. CDR1 is WNHNN, CDR2 SYGVQD, per germline (reference sequence). The CDR3: CASSEGTGAHWETQYF. CDR3 bases: TGCGCCAGCAGTGAGGGTACAGGGGCCCACTGGGAGACCCAGTACTTC.

The table lists this clonotype with many counts. The chain couples TRBV15 to TRBJ2-7, with 7 nucleotides matching TRBD1. This CDR3 is built from 15 residues. CDR1 LNHNV and CDR2 YYDKDF come from the germline V gene (reference sequence). V shed 0 bases, J shed 5 bases, and the junction held 7 bases outside the gene matches. This chain's CDR3 is CATSRDKGARDEQYF. DNA for the CDR3: TGTGCCACCAGCAGAGATAAGGGGGCAAGGGACGAGCAGTACTTC.

This clonotype appeared a few times. This chain connects TRBV7-7 to TRBJ2-7; the D call may be TRBD1 or TRBD2 (5 bases each). Per the germline V gene, CDR1 is SSHAT and CDR2 is FNYEAQ (reference sequence). The CDR3 consists of 15 residues. V gave up 2 bases and J gave up 2 bases, with 13 bases separating them. This CDR3 reads CASSLRDGPTYEQYF. For the CDR3, the DNA is TGTGCCAGCAGCTTACGGGACGGACCAACCTACGAGCAGTACTTC.

This chain uses TRBV18 with TRBJ2-7; TRBD1 might be the D (7 bases). From germline, CDR1 is KGHSH and CDR2 LQKENI. This CDR3 spans 13 amino acids. The V end was cut by 8 bases, the J end by 9 bases, with 20 bases between. CDR3 coding DNA: TGTGCCAGCACTGGGCAGGGGGGTGTAATGCAGTACTTC. Amino acids: CASTGQGGVMQYF.

This chain joins TRBV28 and TRBJ2-2, with D perhaps assigned TRBD1 or TRBD2 (5 bases each). The germline V gene encodes CDR1 MDHEN and CDR2 SYDVKM. The CDR3 covers 18 residues. The ends were cut back, 3 bases at V and 2 bases at J, with 19 bases in the middle. The CDR3 nucleotides read TGTGCCAGCAGTTTGGTACCAGGGAGCGGAGGTAACACCGGGGAGCTGTTTTTT. Amino acids: CASSLVPGSGGNTGELFF.

This chain connects TRBV4-1 to TRBJ2-1, with TRBD2 matching over 8 bases. J was trimmed by 2 bases and V by 4 bases; bases with no gene match: 16. Looked up from germline, CDR1 is MGHRA and CDR2 is YSYEKL. The CDR3 contains 19 residues. The CDR3 protein is CASSPGGVTAGAPYNEQFF. As DNA, the CDR3 is TGCGCCAGCAGCCCAGGTGGGGTAACAGCGGGAGCCCCCTACAATGAGCAGTTCTTC.

This clonotype was seen a handful of times. The V gene is TRBV6-1, the J gene TRBJ2-7; maybe TRBD2 (5 bases). There are 15 residues in the CDR3. V dropped 2 bases and J dropped 3 bases, with 14 bases sitting between them. Per the germline V gene, CDR1 is MNHNS and CDR2 is SASEGT. CDR3 sequence (DNA): TGTGCCAGCAGTGAATCCTCCGGACTTTTCTACGAGCAGTACTTC. It is translated as CASSESSGLFYEQYF.

This clonotype was picked up a small number of times. The chain couples TRBV6-4 to TRBJ1-2; no firm D call. CDR1 is MRHNA, CDR2 SNTAGT, per germline. The length of the CDR3 is 14 residues. V lost 5 bases, J lost 2 bases, and 12 bases lay in between. DNA of the CDR3: TGTGCCAGCAGTCCCGAGGGCACCAACTATGGCTACACCTTC. Its protein is CASSPEGTNYGYTF.

This chain connects TRBV7-3 to TRBJ2-7; 8 bases map to TRBD2. The CDR3 covers 15 residues. Germline values: CDR1 SGHTA, CDR2 FQGTGA. The ends lost 2 bases at V and 2 bases at J; junction bases unmatched: 5. CDR3 DNA sequence: TGTGCCAGCAGCTTACAAGCGGGGGACCCCTACGAGCAGTACTTC. Translated, it gives CASSLQAGDPYEQYF.

The rearrangement joins TRBV2 to TRBJ2-7; 7 bases are a match to TRBD2. Germline assignment: CDR1 SNHLY and CDR2 FYNNEI. The V gene end was trimmed by 6 bases and the J gene end by 5 bases; junction bases not matched to a gene: 10. CDR3 length: 14 amino acids. CDR3 coding DNA: TGTGCCAGCAGGGGGGGGATAGTGTCCCACGAGCAGTACTTC. Its protein is CASRGGIVSHEQYF.

This clonotype appeared a few times. The chain employs TRBV5-1 and TRBJ2-5; tentatively, D is TRBD2 (6 bases). CDR1 is SGHRS and CDR2 is YFSETQ in the germline V gene. V was pared by 1 base and J by 2 bases, with 15 bases between. The CDR3 length is 16 residues. The CDR3 DNA sequence: TGCGCCAGCAGCTTGATGGCTAGCGCAAAGCAAGAGACCCAGTACTTC. The encoded protein is CASSLMASAKQETQYF.